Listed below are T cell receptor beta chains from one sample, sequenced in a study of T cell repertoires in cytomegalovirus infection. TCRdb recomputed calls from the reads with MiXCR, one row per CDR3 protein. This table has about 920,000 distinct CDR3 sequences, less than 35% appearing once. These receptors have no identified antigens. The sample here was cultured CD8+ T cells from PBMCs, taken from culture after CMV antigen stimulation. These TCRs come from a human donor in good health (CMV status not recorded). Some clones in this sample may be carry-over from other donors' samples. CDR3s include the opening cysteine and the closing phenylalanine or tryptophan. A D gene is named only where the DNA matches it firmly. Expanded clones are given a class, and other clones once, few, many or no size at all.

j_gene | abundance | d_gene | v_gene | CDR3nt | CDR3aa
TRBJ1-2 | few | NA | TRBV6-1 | TGTGCCAGCAGTGAACCCATTGGATTTTATAACTATGGCTACACCTTC | CASSEPIGFYNYGYTF
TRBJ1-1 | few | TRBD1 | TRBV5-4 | TGTGCCAGCAGCTTTAACGACAGGGTCTCTGAAGCTTTCTTT | CASSFNDRVSEAFF
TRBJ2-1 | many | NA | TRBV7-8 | TGTGCCAGCAGCGTTCCGGGACCCCCGAACAATGAGCAGTTCTTC | CASSVPGPPNNEQFF
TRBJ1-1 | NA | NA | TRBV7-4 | TGTGCCAGCAGCTTAGTGGGAGCCAGGGTTGACACTGAAGCTTTCTTT | CASSLVGARVDTEAFF
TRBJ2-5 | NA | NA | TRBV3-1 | TGTGCCAGCAGCCAAGATCAGGCAGAAGAGACCCAGTACTTC | CASSQDQAEETQYF
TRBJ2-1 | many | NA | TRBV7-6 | NA | CASSSSAASGGLGNEQFF
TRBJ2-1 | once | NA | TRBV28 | TGTGCCAACAGTTTTGCCTATGTCCGCGCCTACAATGAGCAGTTCTTC | CANSFAYVRAYNEQFF
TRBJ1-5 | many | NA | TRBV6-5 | TGTGCCAGCAGTTACAGGCAGGGAGGCAATCAGCCCCAGCATTTT | CASSYRQGGNQPQHF
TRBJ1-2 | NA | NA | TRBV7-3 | TGTGCCAGCAGCGGCCCGGGGGTGAAGGGGGACTTGTGGGGCTACACCTTC | CASSGPGVKGDLWGYTF
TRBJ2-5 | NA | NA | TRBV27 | TGTGCCAGCAGTTCCTCTTCAGGGTGGACCCAGTACTTC | CASSSSSGWTQYF
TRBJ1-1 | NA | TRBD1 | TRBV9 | TGTGCCAGCAGTCCCCCCTGGAGGACAGGTGAAGCTTTCTTT | CASSPPWRTGEAFF
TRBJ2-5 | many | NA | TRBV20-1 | TGCAGTGCTAGAGGGGGCAGGGCCCTCGAGACCCAGTACTTC | CSARGGRALETQYF
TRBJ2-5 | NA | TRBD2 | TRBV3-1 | TGTGCCAGCAGCCAAAGCGGGGGCCCGCCAGAGACCCAGTACTTC | CASSQSGGPPETQYF
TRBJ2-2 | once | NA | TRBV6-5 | TGTGCCAGCAGTTATAGCACCAGGAACACCGGGGAGCTGTTTTTT | CASSYSTRNTGELFF
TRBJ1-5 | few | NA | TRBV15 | TGTGCCACCAGCAGAGATGATAGCAATCAGCCCCAGCATTTT | CATSRDDSNQPQHF
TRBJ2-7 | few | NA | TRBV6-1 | TGTGCCAGCAGTGAATCCGGTTGGGTGTACGAGCAGTACTTC | CASSESGWVYEQYF
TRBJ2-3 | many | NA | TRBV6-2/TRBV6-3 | TGTGCCAGCACCGGCACGCCAGATACGCAGTATTTT | CASTGTPDTQYF
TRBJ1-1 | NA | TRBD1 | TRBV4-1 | TGTGCCAGCAGCCAAGAGGGGGTCTCGACAGGGACTGAAGCTTTCTTT | CASSQEGVSTGTEAFF
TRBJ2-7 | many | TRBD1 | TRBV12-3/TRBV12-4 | TGTGCCAGCAGTTGGGTACCCCGGGACAGGGCGGGAGAGCAGTACTTC | CASSWVPRDRAGEQYF
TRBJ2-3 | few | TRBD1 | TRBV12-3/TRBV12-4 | TGTGCCAGCAGTTTAAGTAGCTTGGGACAGGAGGATACGCAGTATTTT | CASSLSSLGQEDTQYF
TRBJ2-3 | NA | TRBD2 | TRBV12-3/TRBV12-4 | TGTGCCAGCAGTTTACAGCGGGATACAGATACGCAGTATTTT | CASSLQRDTDTQYF
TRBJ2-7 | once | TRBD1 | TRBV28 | TGTGCCAGCAGTTCAGACAGGGGGCTGACAAACTACGAGCAGTACTTC | CASSSDRGLTNYEQYF
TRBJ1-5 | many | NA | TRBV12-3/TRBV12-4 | TGTGCCAGCAGTTTTCTTTTCCCGGGAAGAGAACAGCCCCAGCATTTT | CASSFLFPGREQPQHF
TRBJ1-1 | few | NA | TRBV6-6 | TGTGCCAGCAGTTCGGCAGGGAGGAACACTGAAGCTTTCTTT | CASSSAGRNTEAFF
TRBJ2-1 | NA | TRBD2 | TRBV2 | TGTGCCGGCAGCGCCGGGCAGCGGGGGGTATTCGGAGAGCAGTTCTTC | CAGSAGQRGVFGEQFF
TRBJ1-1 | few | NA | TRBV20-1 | TGCAGTGCTTTAACAGGGATGAACACTGAAGCTTTCTTT | CSALTGMNTEAFF
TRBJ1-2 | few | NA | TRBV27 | TGTGCCAGCAGTTTATTACCAGGGTCGGATGGCTACACCTTC | CASSLLPGSDGYTF
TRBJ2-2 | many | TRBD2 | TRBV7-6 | TGTGCCAGCAGCTTTGGGCCCCTGGGGGGGTCGAACACCGGGGAGCTGTTTTTT | CASSFGPLGGSNTGELFF
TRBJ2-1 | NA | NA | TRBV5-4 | TGTGCCAGCAGCTTGGCTATGGGGAACAATGAGCAGTTCTTC | CASSLAMGNNEQFF
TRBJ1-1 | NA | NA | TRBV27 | TGTGCCAGCAGTTTCCTTGGCCCCTACACTGAAGCTTTCTTT | CASSFLGPYTEAFF
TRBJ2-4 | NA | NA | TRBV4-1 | TGCGCCAGCAGCCAAGCTGGGCCGGCGGTTCTAGCCAAAAACATTCAGTACTTC | CASSQAGPAVLAKNIQYF